Shown below are 30 T cell receptor beta chains from a single sample sequenced in a study of cytomegalovirus exposure and HLA in healthy donors (dated by TCRdb to about 2017). Library prep was done by the immunoSEQ multiplex PCR assay. A mixture of 60 forward primers for TCR Vbeta segments and 13 reverse primers for TCR Jbeta segments was used in the multiplex PCR. As stored in TCRdb, this immuneACCESS dataset retains in-frame rearrangements with V and J assigned. A fraction of the clones does not appear; measured against another copy, unresolved V genes explain less than half of the discrepancy, and the remainder lacks a known reason. For this sample the table gives 100,000 to 150,000 clones, of which 60% to 80% were detected only once. The top ten hold about 4% of the sample. The sequenced material came from PBMCs. These receptors were collected from a man aged 25-45 years in good health and CMV-seronegative.

The chain recombines TRBV7-8 with TRBJ1-1; D is unresolved. This CDR3 has 13 residues. V gave up 2 bases and J gave up 2 bases, with 6 bases separating them. Germline CDR1 and CDR2: SGHVS and FQNEAQ. This chain's CDR3 is CASSLTVNTEAFF. The CDR3 DNA follows: TGTGCCAGCAGCTTAACGGTAAACACTGAAGCTTTCTTT.

The chain uses TRBV4-1 and TRBJ1-1; 7 bases line up with TRBD1. Trimming at V came to 1 base and at J to 3 bases, leaving 5 bases not matched to a gene. Looked up from germline, CDR1 is MGHRA and CDR2 is YSYEKL. The length of the CDR3 is 15 residues. CDR3 in amino acids: CASSQVQGRHTEAFF. The CDR3 coding sequence is TGCGCCAGCAGCCAAGTACAGGGGCGCCACACTGAAGCTTTCTTT.

The gene calls are TRBV2 and TRBJ2-7; 9 bases fit TRBD1. Per the germline V gene, CDR1 is SNHLY and CDR2 is FYNNEI. V shed 8 bases and J 6 bases; nucleotides not matched to a gene: 8. The CDR3 length is 13 residues. The CDR3 nucleotides are TGTGCCAGCGTGGGACAGGGAAGGGTCGAGCAGTACTTC. It is translated as CASVGQGRVEQYF.

V is TRBV2 and J is TRBJ2-6; no definite D call. CDR1 SNHLY and CDR2 FYNNEI come from the germline V gene. V lost 8 bases, J lost 0 bases, and 8 bases lay in between. The CDR3 has 14 residues. In DNA, the CDR3 is TGTGCCAGCCAGGCGAGCTCTGGGGCCAACGTCCTGACTTTC. It is translated as CASQASSGANVLTF. Drawing the rest from reference TRBV2 and TRBJ2-6, the complete variable domain is EPEVTQTPSHQVTQMGQEVILRCVPISNHLYFYWYRQILGQKVEFLVSFYNNEISEKSEIFDDQFSVERPDGSNFTLKIRSTKLEDSAMYFCASQASSGANVLTFGAGSRLTVL.

CDR3 coding DNA: TGTGCCAGCTCACCATCGAGGGCTTCAGCTAACTATGGCTACACCTTC. Amino acids: CASSPSRASANYGYTF. The chain employs TRBV18 and TRBJ1-2; D uncertain. The germline V and J ends were trimmed by 2 bases and 0 bases, with 13 bases remaining between them. The CDR3 consists of 16 residues. Germline V CDR1 and CDR2: KGHSH, LQKENI.

This chain connects TRBV7-9 to TRBJ2-2; 8 bases are a match to TRBD2. Losses at the gene ends were 5 bases for V and 4 bases for J; bases not matched to a gene: 3. Germline CDR1 SEHNR, CDR2 FQNEAQ (reference sequence). The CDR3 runs 14 residues. The CDR3 spells CASSLGLATGELFF. CDR3 nucleotide sequence: TGTGCCAGCAGCCTCGGACTAGCCACCGGGGAGCTGTTTTTT.

The chain combines TRBV7-8 with TRBJ2-7, with D unresolved. V lost 1 base and J lost 6, with 13 bases in between. Germline CDR1 SGHVS, CDR2 FQNEAQ. This CDR3 region has 14 residues. In DNA, the CDR3 is TGTGCCAGCAGCTTAGAAAGTCCCTCGGTCGAGCAGTACTTC. Translating it yields CASSLESPSVEQYF.

V is TRBV4-2 and J is TRBJ2-3, with 16 bases identical to TRBD2. This CDR3 has 19 amino acids. Per the germline V gene, CDR1 is LGHNA and CDR2 is YNFKEQ. V was pared by 6 bases and J by 2 bases, with 11 bases of the junction left unmatched. CDR3 nucleotides: TGTGCCAGCAGACCCAATTCCGGGACTAGCGGGGGGGCCACAGATACGCAGTATTTT. It specifies CASRPNSGTSGGATDTQYF.

This clone was seen more than once but under ten times. This sequence joins TRBV7-3 and TRBJ2-1; TRBD1 matches 8 bases. V lost 4 bases to trimming and J lost 2 bases; unmatched junction nucleotides: 1. CDR3 length: 14 amino acids. Germline assignment: CDR1 SGHTA and CDR2 FQGTGA. CDR3 sequence: CASSSDRAYNEQFF. In DNA form, the CDR3 reads TGTGCCAGCAGCTCGGACAGGGCCTACAATGAGCAGTTCTTC.

The chain carries TRBV27 and TRBJ2-5, with 15 bases that match TRBD2. This CDR3 spans 14 amino acids. The V gene's germline CDR1 is MNHEY and CDR2 SMNVEV (reference sequence). Trimming took 8 bases from V and 4 from J; bases not matched to a gene: 2. The CDR3 here is CASGLAGGRETQYF. For the CDR3, the DNA is TGTGCCAGCGGACTAGCGGGGGGGCGAGAGACCCAGTACTTC.

This chain connects TRBV28 to TRBJ2-7; D might be TRBD2 (5 bases). Trimming stripped 3 bases from V and 5 bases from J, with 17 bases between. This CDR3 comprises 15 residues. From germline, CDR1 is MDHEN and CDR2 SYDVKM. The CDR3 sequence is CASSLSFREGDEQYF. CDR3 coding DNA: TGTGCCAGCAGTTTGAGTTTCCGGGAAGGTGACGAGCAGTACTTC.

The rearrangement links TRBV28 to TRBJ2-3; TRBD2 matches 8 bases. This CDR3 has 18 residues. V was clipped by 4 bases and J by 0 bases; unmatched bases: 12. Germline CDR1 MDHEN, CDR2 SYDVKM. CDR3 loop: CASSSFRELAESTDTQYF. CDR3 in DNA: TGTGCCAGCAGTTCCTTCAGGGAACTAGCGGAGAGCACAGATACGCAGTATTTT. Full variable domain (missing parts from reference TRBV28 and TRBJ2-3): DVKVTQSSRYLVKRTGEKVFLECVQDMDHENMFWYRQDPGLGLRLIYFSYDVKMKEKGDIPEGYSVSREKKERFSLILESASTNQTSMYLCASSSFRELAESTDTQYFGPGTRLTVL.

The chain joins TRBV7-6 to TRBJ2-3, with 10 bases fitting TRBD1. CDR1 is SGHVS, CDR2 FNYEAQ, per germline. With 5 bases clipped from V and 1 base from J, the junction kept 9 bases outside the gene matches. The CDR3 totals 17 residues. CDR3 DNA sequence: TGTGCCAGCAGCCCCGAGGGACAGGGGTGGGGCACAGATACGCAGTATTTT. Its translation: CASSPEGQGWGTDTQYF.

The rearrangement links TRBV27 to TRBJ1-4; perhaps TRBD1 as D (6 bases). This CDR3 has 16 amino acids. The germline CDR1 and CDR2 sequences are MNHEY and SMNVEV (reference sequence). V shed 4 bases and J shed 7 bases, with 19 bases lying between them. Written as DNA, the CDR3 is TGTGCCAGCAGTTCGGCAAGGGAGGGGGAAGGTGAAAAACTGTTTTTT. Translation: CASSSAREGEGEKLFF. The full variable domain, in which reference TRBV27 and TRBJ1-4 provide the parts outside the CDR3, is EAQVTQNPRYLITVTGKKLTVTCSQNMNHEYMSWYRQDPGLGLRQIYYSMNVEVTDKGDVPEGYKVSRKEKRNFPLILESPSPNQTSLYFCASSSAREGEGEKLFFGSGTQLSVL.

This chain uses TRBV15 with TRBJ2-7, with no clear D. This CDR3 comprises 15 residues. V shed 7 bases and J shed 4 bases, with 20 bases lying between them. In germline, CDR1 is LNHNV, CDR2 YYDKDF (reference sequence). CDR3 residues: CATTSLELFGYEQYF. The CDR3 DNA sequence: TGTGCCACCACCTCTCTGGAGCTGTTCGGGTACGAGCAGTACTTC.

V is TRBV27 and J is TRBJ1-2; no clear D gene. The CDR3 extends over 14 amino acids. Germline-derived CDR1 and CDR2 are MNHEY and SMNVEV (reference sequence). The germline V and J ends were trimmed by 5 bases and 3 bases, with 13 bases remaining between them. CDR3 sequence reads: CASSTHEGHYGYTF. The CDR3 DNA reads TGTGCCAGCAGTACCCATGAGGGCCACTATGGCTACACCTTC.

The V and J genes are TRBV7-9 and TRBJ2-5; 10 positions match TRBD2. Germline lookup yields CDR1 SEHNR and CDR2 FQNEAQ (reference sequence). The V segment lost 5 bases and the J segment 4 bases; nucleotides outside the gene matches: 4. This CDR3 is built from 14 residues. The CDR3 sequence is CASSPERGGETQYF. As DNA, the CDR3 is TGTGCCAGCAGCCCCGAGCGGGGGGGAGAGACCCAGTACTTC.

The chain has TRBV27 and TRBJ2-7; 7 bases align to TRBD2. Germline assignment: CDR1 MNHEY and CDR2 SMNVEV (reference sequence). The CDR3 is made up of 14 amino acids. Germline trimming cut 3 bases from V and 2 bases from J; bases unmatched to any gene: 4. CDR3: CASSFGGGPYEQYF. In DNA, the CDR3 is TGTGCCAGCAGTTTTGGCGGGGGACCCTACGAGCAGTACTTC.

The chain uses TRBV5-1 and TRBJ2-2; unclear D gene. The CDR3 has 14 amino acids. V gave up 6 bases and J gave up 3 bases, with 12 bases separating them. Germline V gives CDR1 SGHRS, CDR2 YFSETQ. DNA for the CDR3: TGCGCCAGCACCCTCCGTGGGCACACCGGGGAGCTGTTTTTT. Protein sequence: CASTLRGHTGELFF.

Worth noting for this clone: Germline is not matched at one junction end, which may reflect a read error. The chain is built from TRBV7-9 and TRBJ1-5; weak D call: TRBD1 (5 bases). Per germline, CDR1 SEHNR and CDR2 FQNEAQ (reference sequence). CDR3 length: 17 amino acids. CDR3 sequence reads: CSSSLTIQGMSNQPQHF. The CDR3 DNA is TGTTCCAGCAGCTTAACGATCCAGGGAATGAGCAATCAGCCCCAGCATTTT. The full variable domain, with the rest looked up from reference TRBV7-9 and TRBJ1-5, is DTGVSQNPRHKITKRGQNVTFRCDPISEHNRLYWYRQTLGQGPEFLTYFQNEAQLEKSRLLSDRFSAERPKGSFSTLEIQRTEQGDSAMYLCSSSLTIQGMSNQPQHFGDGTRLSIL.

This chain connects TRBV5-4 to TRBJ2-5; a weak D match, TRBD2 (7 bases). V lost 4 bases and J lost 4, with 20 bases in between. This CDR3 has 16 amino acids. Looked up from germline, CDR1 is SGHNT and CDR2 is YYREEE (reference sequence). The CDR3 DNA is TGTGCCAGCAGCCACCCTGTGGGGCGGGGGCCAGAGACCCAGTACTTC. Translated, it gives CASSHPVGRGPETQYF.

The genes are TRBV9 and TRBJ1-2, with TRBD1 identical over 7 bases. V was clipped by 2 bases and J by 6 bases; unmatched bases: 4. The CDR3 sequence is 13 residues long. CDR1 SGDLS and CDR2 YYNGEE come from the germline V gene. CDR3 sequence: CASSVTGEDGYTF. The DNA of the CDR3 is TGTGCCAGCAGCGTCACAGGGGAGGATGGCTACACCTTC.

CDR3 nucleotide sequence: TGTGCCAGCAGCCTAGAAGACGGGGTCGAGCAGTACTTC. This sequence encodes CASSLEDGVEQYF. The rearrangement links TRBV7-8 to TRBJ2-7; D is possibly TRBD2 (5 bases). The CDR3 spans 13 residues. Trimming pared 5 bases from V and 6 bases from J, leaving 14 bases between. Per germline, CDR1 SGHVS and CDR2 FQNEAQ. Variable domain in full (rest from reference TRBV7-8 and TRBJ2-7): GAGVSQSPRYKVAKRGQDVALRCDPISGHVSLFWYQQALGQGPEFLTYFQNEAQLDKSGLPSDRFFAERPEGSVSTLKIQRTQQEDSAVYLCASSLEDGVEQYFGPGTRLTVT.

This rearrangement joins TRBV7-9 to TRBJ1-1; D remains ambiguous. The CDR3 spans 13 residues. The V end was cut by 5 bases, the J end by 4 bases, with 11 bases between. CDR1 and CDR2 from the germline V gene are SEHNR and FQNEAQ (reference sequence). CDR3 coding DNA: TGTGCCAGCAGCCTTGAGTACGGCACTGAAGCTTTCTTT. This codes for CASSLEYGTEAFF. The full variable domain, rest sourced from reference TRBV7-9 and TRBJ1-1, is DTGVSQNPRHKITKRGQNVTFRCDPISEHNRLYWYRQTLGQGPEFLTYFQNEAQLEKSRLLSDRFSAERPKGSFSTLEIQRTEQGDSAMYLCASSLEYGTEAFFGQGTRLTVV.

The gene calls are TRBV11-2 and TRBJ1-4, with D hard to call. The V gene's germline CDR1 is SGHAT and CDR2 FQNNGV. The CDR3 totals 15 residues. Trimming cost V 1 base and J 7 bases, with 13 bases left between them. CDR3: CASSLGGGFSEKLFF. CDR3 coding DNA: TGTGCCAGCAGCTTAGGTGGCGGGTTTAGTGAAAAACTGTTTTTT.

Written as DNA, the CDR3 is TGTGCCAGCAGTTTTAGCGGGGGGCACAATGAGCAGTTCTTC. Residues: CASSFSGGHNEQFF. This chain links TRBV28 with TRBJ2-1; 10 bases agree with TRBD2. The V segment lost 3 bases and the J segment 5 bases; nucleotides outside the gene matches: 1. Germline CDR1 and CDR2: MDHEN and SYDVKM. The CDR3 covers 14 residues. The variable domain in full, completed from reference TRBV28 and TRBJ2-1, reads DVKVTQSSRYLVKRTGEKVFLECVQDMDHENMFWYRQDPGLGLRLIYFSYDVKMKEKGDIPEGYSVSREKKERFSLILESASTNQTSMYLCASSFSGGHNEQFFGPGTRLTVL.

The chain has TRBV7-3 and TRBJ1-1, with 7 bases identical to TRBD1. This CDR3 contains 15 residues. The junction had 8 bases not matched to a gene; V was cut back by 4 bases and J by 3 bases. Germline CDR1 SGHTA, CDR2 FQGTGA. For the CDR3, the DNA is TGTGCCAGCAGCTCTGCCGGGACAGCATACACTGAAGCTTTCTTT. It codes for CASSSAGTAYTEAFF.

V and J are TRBV28 and TRBJ1-1, with unresolved D. Between the trimmed V and J ends, which lost 4 bases and 4 bases, there was a span of 13 bases. The CDR3 contains 14 residues. Germline-derived CDR1 and CDR2 are MDHEN and SYDVKM. The CDR3 region is CASSSTSEATEAFF. The DNA for the CDR3 is TGTGCCAGCAGTTCAACGAGTGAGGCCACTGAAGCTTTCTTT. The full variable domain, completed using reference TRBV28 and TRBJ1-1, is DVKVTQSSRYLVKRTGEKVFLECVQDMDHENMFWYRQDPGLGLRLIYFSYDVKMKEKGDIPEGYSVSREKKERFSLILESASTNQTSMYLCASSSTSEATEAFFGQGTRLTVV.

V is TRBV4-3 and J is TRBJ1-2; D is unresolved. In germline, CDR1 is LGHNA, CDR2 YSLEER. This CDR3 is 15 amino acids long. V gave up 0 bases and J gave up 4 bases, with 12 bases separating them. This chain's CDR3 is CASSQEATEIYGYTF. Here the CDR3 DNA reads TGCGCCAGCAGCCAAGAGGCGACGGAGATCTATGGCTACACCTTC.

The J gene is TRBJ2-3, the V gene TRBV4-2; 10 bases are shared with TRBD2. Losses at the gene ends were 0 bases for V and 1 base for J; bases not matched to a gene: 4. Germline V lookup: CDR1 LGHNA, CDR2 YNFKEQ. The CDR3 is 17 residues long. CDR3 region: CASSQEGLAGGTDTQYF. The CDR3 bases are TGTGCCAGCAGCCAAGAAGGGCTAGCGGGGGGCACAGATACGCAGTATTTT.